What follows describes a single TCR beta chain. The target antigen is unknown. This sample is drawn from a study of CD8 T cells in Susac syndrome. Whole-study findings and limits: In Susac syndrome, the CD4+ T cell repertoires did not show clonal expansion.

Germline loops: CDR1 SEHNR, CDR2 FQNEAQ (reference sequence). The CDR3 extends over 12 amino acids. The V and J ends lost 5 bases and 3 bases respectively, with 7 bases between them. With random hexamers, reverse transcription was performed on about 0.5 to 1 ug of RNA. TCRdb passed the immunoSEQ multiplex PCR reads through MiXCR, listing each CDR3 protein once. The table records under 200,000 distinct CDR3 sequences, 90% to 95% of them present only once. This receptor was obtained from a human donor with Susac syndrome. Sequenced: CD4+ T cells from PBMCs. The chain is built from TRBV7-9 and TRBJ1-2; a weak D match, TRBD1 (5 bases). The CDR3 DNA reads TGTGCCAGCAGCACACAGGACTATGGCTACACCTTC. Protein: CASSTQDYGYTF.